The rows below give T cell receptor beta chains drawn from one sample of a study of low-dose radiotherapy and immunotherapy resistance in tumors. TCRdb reprocessed the reads via MiXCR and lists one record per CDR3 protein. This sample has approximately 91,000 distinct CDR3 sequences; around a fifth occur once, and the top ten carry more than 10%. The sample here was PBMCs, taken after low-dose radiotherapy plus immunotherapy. These receptors were taken from a female donor with ovarian cancer. Each CDR3 is given with its conserved first and last residue. A D gene is named only where the DNA matches it firmly. Expanded clones get a size class; other rows say once, few or many, or leave the size out.

size,J,D,length,V,CDR3,DNA
many,TRBJ1-1,-,14,TRBV29-1,CSVQTAGGITEAFF,TGCAGCGTCCAGACGGCCGGGGGGATCACTGAAGCTTTCTTT
many,TRBJ2-7,TRBD1,15,TRBV19,CASSEDRGPSYEQYF,TGTGCCAGTAGTGAGGACAGGGGACCTTCCTACGAGCAGTACTTC
many,TRBJ2-2,TRBD1,14,TRBV4-3,CASSPGGHTGELFF,TGCGCCAGCTCCCCAGGGGGTCACACCGGGGAGCTGTTTTTT
many,TRBJ2-3,TRBD2,17,TRBV7-9,CASSLNPTSRTTDTQYF,TGTGCCAGCAGCTTAAATCCGACTAGCAGAACCACAGATACGCAGTATTTT
many,TRBJ2-3,-,16,TRBV7-3,CASSLDPGGRGDTQYF,TGTGCCAGCAGCTTAGATCCCGGCGGTAGGGGAGATACGCAGTATTTT
many,TRBJ2-7,-,14,TRBV12-3/TRBV12-4,CASSLKQVPYEQYF,TGTGCCAGCAGTTTAAAGCAGGTGCCCTACGAGCAGTACTTC
many,TRBJ2-3,TRBD2,15,TRBV29-1,CSVEGTSGYTDTQYF,TGCAGCGTTGAAGGGACTAGCGGATACACAGATACGCAGTATTTT
many,TRBJ2-6,-,18,TRBV23-1,CASSQGDKLVSGANVLTF,TGCGCCAGCAGTCAAGGGGACAAACTTGTCTCTGGGGCCAACGTCCTGACTTTC
many,TRBJ2-2,-,12,TRBV5-6,CASSFYTGELFF,TGTGCCAGCAGCTTCTACACCGGGGAGCTGTTTTTT
many,TRBJ2-5,-,13,TRBV5-1,CASSFENQETQYF,TGCGCCAGCAGCTTTGAAAACCAAGAGACCCAGTACTTC
many,TRBJ1-5,-,13,TRBV11-3,CASSLDLGQPQHF,TGTGCCAGCAGCTTAGATCTAGGTCAGCCCCAGCATTTT
many,TRBJ2-7,TRBD2,14,TRBV9,CASSPGTNLYEQYF,TGTGCCAGCAGTCCCGGGACTAATCTCTACGAGCAGTACTTC
many,TRBJ2-2,TRBD1,16,TRBV3-1,CASSPDGTGNTGELFF,TGTGCCAGCAGCCCCGACGGGACAGGGAACACCGGGGAGCTGTTTTTT
-,TRBJ1-1,TRBD1,11,TRBV28,CASNVGGLAFF,TGTGCCAGCAACGTAGGGGGCCTGGCTTTCTTT
-,TRBJ1-1,-,11,TRBV29-1,CSVVGQTEAFF,TGCAGCGTTGTGGGACAAACTGAAGCTTTCTTT
many,TRBJ2-3,TRBD2,17,TRBV4-2,CASSQDLGGRAADTQYF,TGTGCCAGCAGCCAAGATTTGGGCGGGAGGGCCGCAGATACGCAGTATTTT
many,TRBJ1-6,-,16,TRBV9,CASSVALAGGRSPLHF,TGTGCCAGCAGCGTAGCTTTAGCGGGGGGACGCTCACCCCTCCACTTT
many,TRBJ2-1,TRBD1,13,TRBV12-3/TRBV12-4,CASRDRSYNEQFF,TGTGCCAGCCGGGACAGGTCCTACAATGAGCAGTTCTTC
many,TRBJ2-5,TRBD2,15,TRBV13,CASGLAGGQIETQYF,TGTGCCAGCGGACTAGCGGGGGGGCAGATAGAGACCCAGTACTTC
many,TRBJ2-1,-,16,TRBV5-1,CASKSSADRSYNEQFF,TGCGCCAGCAAATCAAGCGCGGACCGCTCCTACAATGAGCAGTTCTTC
many,TRBJ2-2,TRBD1,14,TRBV20-1,CSARDTRGRGELFF,TGCAGTGCTAGAGATACCAGGGGGCGAGGGGAGCTGTTTTTT
many,TRBJ2-7,TRBD2,15,TRBV20-1,CSAPPGAGAAYEQYF,TGCAGTGCTCCCCCCGGAGCGGGGGCGGCCTACGAGCAGTACTTC
few,TRBJ2-3,TRBD1,16,TRBV6-2/TRBV6-3,CASSTGQAHAADTQYF,TGTGCCAGCAGTACCGGACAGGCTCATGCCGCAGATACGCAGTATTTT
many,TRBJ2-1,TRBD1,15,TRBV20-1,CSARDGAGTPGGQFF,TGCAGTGCTAGAGATGGGGCCGGGACCCCAGGGGGGCAGTTCTTC
many,TRBJ2-5,-,15,TRBV4-2,CASSQFKGGGETQYF,TGTGCCAGCAGCCAATTTAAGGGGGGAGGAGAGACCCAGTACTTC